This TCR beta chain was identified during a study of blood T cell repertoires in COVID-19. Study-wide context: Researchers got acute and convalescent COVID-19 samples from the United States, Italy and Spain. In each case, the material was cDNA or gDNA derived from T cells, B-cell-depleted T cells, or PBMCs.

As handled by the study authors: Estimation of nucleated cell counts relied on the amplification of reference gene primers. Assay used: immunoSEQ multiplex PCR; TCRdb lists only in-frame clones, some missing. V and J calls and clone size are as listed in that table; D and trimming were resolved from the DNA. The sample lists roughly 51,000 clones, more than 75% occurring once. Germline V gives CDR1 GTSNPN, CDR2 SVGIG (reference sequence). V dropped 4 bases and J dropped 7 bases, with 10 bases sitting between them. The CDR3 is 12 residues long. Sequencing was carried out using peripheral blood. This TCR derives from a man between 50 and 59 years old with active COVID-19. V is TRBV30 and J is TRBJ1-4; D may be TRBD1 (5 bases). In DNA, the CDR3 is TGTGCCTGGACCCTGGGGGGTGAAAAACTGTTTTTT. This codes for CAWTLGGEKLFF.